This passage covers 23 T cell receptor beta chains from one sample sequenced in a study of blood T cell repertoires in COVID-19 (dated by TCRdb to 2018 to 2021). The library relied on the immunoSEQ multiplex PCR assay. In its TCRdb copy, this immuneACCESS table keeps in-frame sequences only and misses some clones. Where compared with another copy, unresolved V genes explain less than half of these, and the others have no known cause. The sample table holds 150,000 to 200,000 clones, of which approximately 80% were seen once. More than 7% of the sample is held by the ten biggest clonotypes. Sequenced sample: peripheral blood. The receptors were gathered from a woman of 80 years or more with active or convalescent COVID-19.

This sequence joins TRBV7-9 and TRBJ1-2; 7 positions agree with TRBD1. CDR3 length equals 13 residues. CDR1 and CDR2 (germline): SEHNR, FQNEAQ (reference sequence). Losses at the gene ends were 1 base for V and 7 bases for J; bases not matched to a gene: 3. The CDR3 DNA reads as TGTGCCAGCAGCTTAGGACAGGGTGGTGGCTACACCTTC. As protein: CASSLGQGGGYTF.

The chain couples TRBV19 to TRBJ2-2, with D maybe TRBD2 (6 bases). CDR3 size: 15 residues. The germline V and J ends were trimmed by 3 bases and 0 bases, with 8 bases remaining between them. CDR1 is LNHDA, CDR2 SQIVND, per germline (reference sequence). The CDR3 sequence is CASSMGGANTGELFF. In DNA, the CDR3 is TGTGCCAGTAGTATGGGGGGAGCGAACACCGGGGAGCTGTTTTTT. Looking up the rest from reference TRBV19 and TRBJ2-2 gives the full variable domain: DGGITQSPKYLFRKEGQNVTLSCEQNLNHDAMYWYRQDPGQGLRLIYYSQIVNDFQKGDIAEGYSVSREKKESFPLTVTSAQKNPTAFYLCASSMGGANTGELFFGEGSRLTVL.

Only one count was recorded for this clone. The chain has TRBV6-5 and TRBJ2-3; D is unresolved. This CDR3 comprises 11 residues. Germline V gene data show CDR1 as MNHEY and CDR2 as SVGAGI. V lost 8 bases and J 4 bases, leaving 7 bases between the germline ends. Here the CDR3 reads CASEFSDTQYF. In DNA, the CDR3 is TGTGCCAGCGAGTTTTCAGATACGCAGTATTTT.

This chain uses TRBV2 with TRBJ1-5; possible D gene TRBD1, 6 bases. Trimming stripped 7 bases from V and 2 bases from J, with 12 bases between. Germline CDR1 and CDR2: SNHLY and FYNNEI. This CDR3 contains 14 residues. This CDR3 reads CASTRKGGNQPQHF. DNA for the CDR3: TGTGCCAGCACCCGAAAGGGGGGCAATCAGCCCCAGCATTTT.

V usage is TRBV7-9 and J usage is TRBJ2-1; the match to TRBD2 covers 8 bases. This CDR3 is built from 17 residues. Per germline, CDR1 SEHNR and CDR2 FQNEAQ (reference sequence). The V and J ends lost 1 base and 2 bases, in that order; junction bases with no gene match: 7. The CDR3 DNA reads TGTGCCAGCAGCTTAGGTTGGTTAGCGGGGACCTACAATGAGCAGTTCTTC. Amino acid sequence: CASSLGWLAGTYNEQFF.

The chain combines TRBV9 with TRBJ1-4; D uncertain. This CDR3 spans 12 amino acids. Germline-derived CDR1 and CDR2 are SGDLS and YYNGEE. Trimming cost V 7 bases and J 4 bases, with 8 bases left between them. CDR3 in amino acids: CASRTHNEKLFF. As DNA, the CDR3 is TGTGCCAGCCGAACTCATAATGAAAAACTGTTTTTT. The variable domain in full, completed from reference TRBV9 and TRBJ1-4, reads DSGVTQTPKHLITATGQRVTLRCSPRSGDLSVYWYQQSLDQGLQFLIQYYNGEERAKGNILERFSAQQFPDLHSELNLSSLELGDSALYFCASRTHNEKLFFGSGTQLSVL.

The chain is built from TRBV20-1 and TRBJ2-7; D not certain. Germline V lookup: CDR1 DFQATT, CDR2 SNEGSKA (reference sequence). The CDR3 contains 11 residues. V was shortened by 5 bases and J by 4 bases, with 9 bases between the two germline ends. CDR3: CSALRWYEQYF. The CDR3 DNA follows: TGCAGTGCTCTGCGGTGGTACGAGCAGTACTTC.

The sample holds one count of this clone. The chain combines TRBV7-2 with TRBJ1-2; tentative D call: TRBD1 (6 bases). Germline values: CDR1 SGHTA, CDR2 FQGNSA. CDR3 length: 15 residues. V shed 6 bases and J shed 1 base, with 15 bases lying between them. CDR3 bases: TGTGCCAGCAGTCTAGAACAGGGCCTTAACTATGGCTACACCTTC. Protein sequence: CASSLEQGLNYGYTF.

The V call is TRBV11-3, the J call TRBJ2-3, with 7 bases identical to TRBD2. The germline V gene encodes CDR1 SGHNT and CDR2 YENEEA. Trimming removed 10 bases from V and 3 bases from J; junction bases left unmatched: 10. The CDR3 contains 14 residues. The chain's CDR3 is CATAGRGETDTQYF. DNA of the CDR3: TGTGCCACAGCTGGGAGGGGAGAGACAGATACGCAGTATTTT.

V usage is TRBV4-2 and J usage is TRBJ1-3; D is ambiguous. The CDR3 length is 15 residues. Germline CDR1 is LGHNA and CDR2 is YNFKEQ. V lost 1 base to trimming and J lost 4 bases, with 11 bases between them. As DNA, the CDR3 is TGTGCCAGCAGCCAAGTAGCCGGGGTGGGAAACACCATATATTTT. It yields the protein CASSQVAGVGNTIYF.

The rearrangement joins TRBV5-1 to TRBJ2-3, with D perhaps TRBD1 (6 bases). The CDR3 sequence is 15 residues long. Trimming left V 5 bases short and J 0 bases short, with 13 bases between. CDR1 SGHRS and CDR2 YFSETQ come from the germline V gene. The CDR3 DNA reads TGCGCCAGCAGTCGGAACAGGGCCAGCACAGATACGCAGTATTTT. It codes for CASSRNRASTDTQYF.

Details on this clone: Other DNA sequences of this sample code for an identical CDR3. The rearrangement uses TRBV7-2 and TRBJ1-3; TRBD1 aligns across 7 bases. CDR3 length: 14 residues. Per the germline V gene, CDR1 is SGHTA and CDR2 is FQGNSA. V lost 4 bases to trimming and J lost 7 bases; unmatched junction nucleotides: 7. DNA of the CDR3: TGTGCCAGCAGCTCTACAGGGGTAGGGAACACCATATATTTT. This translates into CASSSTGVGNTIYF. The whole variable domain, remainder taken from reference TRBV7-2 and TRBJ1-3, is GAGVSQSPSNKVTEKGKDVELRCDPISGHTALYWYRQSLGQGLEFLIYFQGNSAPDKSGLPSDRFSAERTGGSVSTLTIQRTQQEDSAVYLCASSSTGVGNTIYFGEGSWLTVV.

This clone was seen a single time. CDR3 coding DNA: TGTGCCAGCAGCAACCGGGACTACGAAGAGACCCAGTACTTC. Amino acids: CASSNRDYEETQYF. The gene calls are TRBV13 and TRBJ2-5, with 7 bases aligning to TRBD2. Per germline, CDR1 PRHDT and CDR2 FYEKMQ (reference sequence). V was pared by 5 bases and J by 3 bases, with 6 bases of the junction left unmatched. This CDR3 has 14 residues. The full variable domain, with the rest looked up from reference TRBV13 and TRBJ2-5, is AAGVIQSPRHLIKEKRETATLKCYPIPRHDTVYWYQQGPGQDPQFLISFYEKMQSDKGSIPDRFSAQQFSDYHSELNMSSLELGDSALYFCASSNRDYEETQYFGPGTRLLVL.

The chain recombines TRBV16 with TRBJ2-7; 9 bases map to TRBD1. V shed 3 bases and J 2 bases; nucleotides not matched to a gene: 8. The CDR3 totals 16 residues. Germline CDR1 KGHSY, CDR2 FQNENV. The CDR3 region has the DNA TGTGCCAGCAGCCAGGCCGGGACAGGGAACCCCTACGAGCAGTACTTC. This sequence encodes CASSQAGTGNPYEQYF.

V gene TRBV30 combines with J gene TRBJ1-1; no clear D gene. Trimming cost V 0 bases and J 1 base, with 12 bases left between them. The CDR3 has 15 amino acids. Germline CDR1 GTSNPN, CDR2 SVGIG (reference sequence). The CDR3: CAWSVPQYANTEAFF. DNA for the CDR3: TGTGCCTGGAGTGTACCGCAGTACGCGAACACTGAAGCTTTCTTT.

Here the CDR3 reads CATSDAGQGRTGELFF. Here the CDR3 DNA reads TGTGCCACCAGTGACGCGGGACAGGGAAGAACCGGGGAGCTGTTTTTT. This chain joins TRBV24-1 and TRBJ2-2; 9 nucleotides agree with TRBD1. Germline trimming cut 4 bases from V and 5 bases from J; bases unmatched to any gene: 7. There are 16 residues in the CDR3. Germline assignment: CDR1 KGHDR and CDR2 SFDVKD.

The chain has TRBV18 and TRBJ1-2; TRBD1 matches 7 bases. The junction had 12 bases not matched to a gene; V was cut back by 6 bases and J by 8 bases. CDR1 KGHSH and CDR2 LQKENI come from the germline V gene. CDR3 size: 14 residues. CDR3 DNA: TGTGCCAGCTCCCCGGGACAGTCCCAGGGAGGCTACACCTTC. Translation gives CASSPGQSQGGYTF.

This clone was seen only once. The chain uses TRBV7-2 and TRBJ2-7; D is ambiguous. CDR3 length: 11 residues. V shed 5 bases and J shed 3 bases, with 5 bases lying between them. Germline V gene data show CDR1 as SGHTA and CDR2 as FQGNSA. DNA for the CDR3: TGTGCCAGCAGCACGGGCTACGAGCAGTACTTC. Translation: CASSTGYEQYF.

J is TRBJ2-5 and V is TRBV18, with D possibly matching TRBD2 (5 bases). V gave up 0 bases and J gave up 4 bases, with 9 bases separating them. Looked up from germline, CDR1 is KGHSH and CDR2 is LQKENI. The CDR3 is 14 residues long. The CDR3 spells CASSPPERPETQYF. CDR3 DNA sequence: TGTGCCAGCTCACCACCGGAGCGGCCAGAGACCCAGTACTTC.

This clone was recorded a few times. The chain recombines TRBV7-2 with TRBJ1-1; D gene unclear. From germline, CDR1 is SGHTA and CDR2 FQGNSA. V shed 1 base and J shed 0 bases, with 6 bases lying between them. The length of the CDR3 is 14 residues. This CDR3 is CASSLVYMNTEAFF. DNA for the CDR3: TGTGCCAGCAGCTTAGTTTACATGAACACTGAAGCTTTCTTT.

This chain links TRBV15 with TRBJ1-6; 9 nucleotides match TRBD1. This CDR3 comprises 18 residues. Trimming took 1 base from V and 9 from J; bases not matched to a gene: 13. Germline V gives CDR1 LNHNV, CDR2 YYDKDF (reference sequence). DNA for the CDR3: TGTGCCACCAGCAGAGGTGGTGGGACCGGGACAGGGCTTTCACCCCTCCACTTT. Translation: CATSRGGGTGTGLSPLHF.

Worth noting for this clone: The same CDR3 can be traced to other DNA sequences in this sample. The chain links TRBV19 to TRBJ1-5; the D gene is possibly TRBD1 (5 bases). Germline V CDR1 and CDR2: LNHDA, SQIVND (reference sequence). Deletions cut 3 bases from V and 0 bases from J, with 6 bases between. This CDR3 comprises 14 residues. CDR3 sequence reads: CASSIQGSNQPQHF. The CDR3 bases are TGTGCCAGTAGTATTCAGGGTAGCAATCAGCCCCAGCATTTT.

The chain has TRBV10-1 and TRBJ2-4, with TRBD2 matching over 12 bases. The V gene end was trimmed by 6 bases and the J gene end by 2 bases; junction bases not matched to a gene: 11. The CDR3 totals 18 residues. Germline assignment: CDR1 WNHNN and CDR2 SYGVQD (reference sequence). The CDR3 reads CASSNTALAGGSKNIQYF. The DNA for the CDR3 is TGCGCCAGCAGCAATACGGCGCTAGCGGGGGGGTCCAAAAACATTCAGTACTTC.